The T cell receptor (beta chain) under discussion was sequenced for a study of T cell responses to AZD1222 COVID-19 vaccine. Study-level points and caveats: Among vaccine-associated CD4 TCRs, coverage spanned spike, with dominance at 160-218 and 743-854. Clonal diversity may have been underestimated in mostly white British donors. Just 5 to 7 people given AZD1222 tested seropositive at baseline.

V lost 0 bases and J 1 base, leaving 25 bases between the germline ends. The CDR3 consists of 20 residues. As to this clone: Its antigen is as yet unknown.

The protocol was immunoSEQ multiplex PCR, while the TCRdb copy is restricted to in-frame clones and leaves out a portion. Counted here are approximately 180,000 clones, 70% to 90% occurring once; the ten biggest clones make up about 24%. The sequenced sample was peripheral blood, obtained 28 days after the second AZD1222 dose. V and J are TRBV23-1 and TRBJ2-7; TRBD2 might be the D (9 bases). TRBV23-1 is recorded as an ORF, its role being uncertain. The receptor was isolated from an adult who received the AZD1222 COVID-19 vaccine. Written as DNA, the CDR3 is TGCGCCAGCAGTCAATCGTTCAAGACAGGGGCAGCGGGAGGATCCTACGAGCAGTACTTC. It is translated as CASSQSFKTGAAGGSYEQYF.